This T cell receptor (beta chain) appears in the sequencing data of a study of T cell changes during pregnancy in multiple sclerosis. Data came from immunoSEQ multiplex PCR; TCRdb stores just in-frame clones and leaves some out. The sample yields about 35,000 clones, roughly nine tenths seen once. Germline V gene lookup returns CDR1 LNHNV and CDR2 YYDKDF (reference sequence). This CDR3 contains 18 residues. V gave up 0 bases and J gave up 5 bases; unmatched junction bases: 9. Sequencing used CD4+ T cells from peripheral blood mononuclear cells, obtained in the third trimester of pregnancy. The clonotype originates from a female donor in good health, enrolled as a control in a pregnancy study. The chain employs TRBV15 and TRBJ2-7; 14 positions match TRBD2. The CDR3 protein is CATSRDPLGLAGADEQYF. For the CDR3, the DNA is TGTGCCACCAGCAGAGACCCTCTGGGACTAGCGGGAGCGGACGAGCAGTACTTC.